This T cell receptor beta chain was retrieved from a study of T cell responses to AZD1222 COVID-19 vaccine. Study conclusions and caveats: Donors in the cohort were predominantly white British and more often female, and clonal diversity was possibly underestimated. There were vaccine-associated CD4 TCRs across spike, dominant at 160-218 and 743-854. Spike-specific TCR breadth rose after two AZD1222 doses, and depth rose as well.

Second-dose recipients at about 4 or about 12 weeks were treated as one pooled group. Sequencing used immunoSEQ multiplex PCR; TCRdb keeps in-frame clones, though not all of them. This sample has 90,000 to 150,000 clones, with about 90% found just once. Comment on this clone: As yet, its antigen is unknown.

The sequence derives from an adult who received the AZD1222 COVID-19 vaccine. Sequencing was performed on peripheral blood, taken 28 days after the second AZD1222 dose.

The CDR3 reads CASSPIGTGYDGYTF. The CDR3 DNA sequence: TGTGCCAGCAGTCCTATCGGGACAGGGTACGATGGCTACACCTTC. The chain employs TRBV6-5 and TRBJ1-2, with 9 positions matching TRBD1. In germline, CDR1 is MNHEY, CDR2 SVGAGI. V lost 5 bases to trimming and J lost 6 bases; unmatched junction nucleotides: 10. The CDR3 contains 15 residues.